This passage covers 19 T cell receptor beta chains from one sample sequenced in a study of T-cell reconstitution after alpha-beta-depleted transplantation in children. Using unique molecular identifiers, the investigators prepared the TCRbeta library. A single record per CDR3 protein comes from TCRdb applying MiXCR to the PCR reads. Among 350,000 to 500,000 distinct CDR3 sequences listed, approximately 42% were seen once. The source was PBMCs, collected before TCRalphabeta/CD19-depleted stem cell transplant. Source of these receptors: a girl aged 2 to 9 with aplastic anemia, due to receive a stem cell transplant.

This clonotype was recorded at least ten times. V is TRBV4-3 and J is TRBJ2-5, with 10 nucleotides matching TRBD2. Per germline, CDR1 LGHNA and CDR2 YSLEER. Trimming at V came to 0 bases and at J to 4 bases, leaving 2 bases not matched to a gene. The CDR3 has 15 amino acids. The CDR3 spells CASSQERLAGETQYF. The CDR3 DNA reads as TGCGCCAGCAGCCAAGAAAGACTAGCGGGAGAGACCCAGTACTTC.

The CDR3: CATSRDWEGYQPQHF. The CDR3 nucleotides read TGTGCCACCAGCAGAGATTGGGAGGGATACCAGCCCCAGCATTTT. The rearrangement links TRBV15 to TRBJ1-5; D not resolved. The germline gives CDR1 LNHNV, CDR2 YYDKDF (reference sequence). Trimming took off 0 bases at V and 7 bases at J, with 13 bases between the two ends. The CDR3 is made up of 15 amino acids.

In the case of this clonotype: An end of the junction differs from the germline gene, which may be a read error. The V call is TRBV5-1, the J call TRBJ2-2; D gene ambiguous. Germline-derived CDR1 and CDR2 are SGHRS and YFSETQ. This CDR3 has 15 amino acids. In DNA, the CDR3 is TGCGCCAGCAGCTTGTGGCTAGGAAACACCCGGGAGCTGTTTTTT. It is translated as CASSLWLGNTRELFF.

Remarks on this clonotype: The germline gene is not matched at one end of the junction; a read error may be the cause. The rearrangement uses TRBV11-2 and TRBJ2-1; D is ambiguous. CDR3 length: 15 residues. Germline values: CDR1 SGHAT, CDR2 FQNNGV. CDR3 loop: CASSLGRDSYNGQFF. The CDR3 bases are TGTGCCAGCAGCTTAGGACGAGACTCCTACAATGGGCAGTTCTTC.

The CDR3 loop reads CAISASAGNKTQYF. For the CDR3, the DNA is TGTGCCATCAGCGCCTCGGCGGGGAACAAGACCCAGTACTTC. The rearrangement uses TRBV10-3 and TRBJ2-5; D possibly corresponds to TRBD2 (6 bases). Looked up from germline, CDR1 is ENHRY and CDR2 is SYGVKD. The CDR3 has 14 residues. The ends were cut back, 6 bases at V and 6 bases at J, with 17 bases in the middle.

This clonotype showed up many times. The chain has TRBV15 and TRBJ2-2, with D unresolved. Looked up from germline, CDR1 is LNHNV and CDR2 is YYDKDF (reference sequence). Trimming pared 5 bases from V and 8 bases from J, leaving 15 bases between. The CDR3 length is 14 residues. The CDR3 spells CATSGRTRSGELFF. The CDR3 coding sequence is TGTGCCACCAGCGGACGGACGCGATCGGGGGAGCTGTTTTTT.

The chain links TRBV15 to TRBJ2-1, with TRBD2 matching over 15 bases. With V trimmed by 3 bases and J by 9 bases, 12 bases remained unmatched. The CDR3 has 18 residues. CDR1 and CDR2 from the germline V gene are LNHNV and YYDKDF (reference sequence). The CDR3 region is CATSSLVRTSGRVGEQFF. The CDR3 DNA is TGTGCCACCAGCAGTTTGGTGAGGACTAGCGGGAGGGTCGGTGAGCAGTTCTTC.

This rearrangement joins TRBV20-1 to TRBJ2-1, with 9 bases that match TRBD2. Losses at the gene ends were 0 bases for V and 4 bases for J; bases not matched to a gene: 4. Per the germline V gene, CDR1 is DFQATT and CDR2 is SNEGSKA (reference sequence). There are 15 residues in the CDR3. The CDR3 loop is CSARDLTSGYNEQFF. The DNA for the CDR3 is TGCAGTGCTAGAGATCTGACTAGCGGTTACAATGAGCAGTTCTTC.

This clonotype has ten or more counts. The CDR3 coding sequence is TGTGCCAGCAATCGAGGGGCCACCGGGGAGCTGTTTTTT. It specifies CASNRGATGELFF. This sequence joins TRBV25-1 and TRBJ2-2; TRBD1 or TRBD2 may be the D gene (5 bases each). Germline V gene lookup returns CDR1 MGHDK and CDR2 SYGVNS. Deletions cut 7 bases from V and 4 bases from J, with 10 bases between. This CDR3 region has 13 residues.

This clonotype was counted many times. The chain couples TRBV29-1 to TRBJ1-5; TRBD1 matches 7 bases. This CDR3 has 13 amino acids. With 4 bases clipped from V and 6 bases from J, the junction kept 6 bases outside the gene matches. The V gene's germline CDR1 is SQVTM and CDR2 ANQGSEA. The CDR3 region is CSVATGAGQPQHF. DNA of the CDR3: TGCAGCGTTGCCACAGGGGCGGGTCAGCCCCAGCATTTT.

The V gene is TRBV7-2, the J gene TRBJ1-2, with 8 bases matching TRBD1. The germline gives CDR1 SGHTA, CDR2 FQGNSA. V was clipped by 4 bases and J by 2 bases; unmatched bases: 9. The CDR3 runs to 16 residues. The CDR3 nucleotides are TGTGCCAGCAGCTCCCCGGGCAGGGGGCAAAACTATGGCTACACCTTC. Residues: CASSSPGRGQNYGYTF.

This clonotype was counted ten times or more. The chain uses TRBV12-3 or TRBV12-4 and TRBJ1-3; no clear D gene. V was trimmed by 6 bases and J by 0 bases, leaving 9 bases between them. CDR3 length equals 14 residues. For the CDR3, the DNA is TGTGCCAGCAGCCAAGGAGTCTCTGGAAACACCATATATTTT. Residues: CASSQGVSGNTIYF.

Many counts were recorded for this clonotype. This chain joins TRBV7-2 and TRBJ1-4; D gene unclear. The germline CDR1 and CDR2 sequences are SGHTA and FQGNSA. Trimming stripped 3 bases from V and 4 bases from J, with 6 bases between. The CDR3 contains 13 residues. CDR3 nucleotides: TGTGCCAGCAGCTTCTACCTTAATGAAAAACTGTTTTTT. Its protein product is CASSFYLNEKLFF. The whole variable domain, filled in from reference TRBV7-2 and TRBJ1-4, reads GAGVSQSPSNKVTEKGKDVELRCDPISGHTALYWYRQSLGQGLEFLIYFQGNSAPDKSGLPSDRFSAERTGGSVSTLTIQRTQQEDSAVYLCASSFYLNEKLFFGSGTQLSVL.

This chain joins TRBV19 and TRBJ1-5; D not resolved. The CDR3 covers 14 residues. V lost 10 bases and J lost 0, with 13 bases in between. CDR1 is LNHDA and CDR2 is SQIVND in the germline V gene (reference sequence). The CDR3 DNA is TGTGCCACCGCTACCCCTGATAGCAATCAGCCCCAGCATTTT. As protein: CATATPDSNQPQHF.

J is TRBJ2-1 and V is TRBV11-2; 11 nucleotides align to TRBD2. The length of the CDR3 is 15 residues. CDR1 and CDR2 from the germline V gene are SGHAT and FQNNGV. Unmatched junction bases numbered 8, after V lost 6 bases and J lost 7 bases. The CDR3 sequence is CASRPTRLAGNEQFF. The CDR3 nucleotides read TGTGCCAGCAGACCGACAAGACTAGCGGGGAATGAGCAGTTCTTC.

The V call is TRBV5-1, the J call TRBJ2-7; D perhaps matches TRBD2 (5 bases). CDR1 and CDR2 from the germline V gene are SGHRS and YFSETQ. V shed 3 bases and J shed 7 bases, with 29 bases lying between them. CDR3 length: 18 amino acids. CDR3 in DNA: TGCGCCAGCAGCTCCCACGTCCAGGAGGCGGCAGCCGGGGAGGAGCAGTACTTC. Translation gives CASSSHVQEAAAGEEQYF. The entire variable domain, with the rest obtained from reference TRBV5-1 and TRBJ2-7, is as follows: KAGVTQTPRYLIKTRGQQVTLSCSPISGHRSVSWYQQTPGQGLQFLFEYFSETQRNKGNFPGRFSGRQFSNSRSEMNVSTLELGDSALYLCASSSHVQEAAAGEEQYFGPGTRLTVT.

The chain is built from TRBV5-1 and TRBJ2-4, with D perhaps being TRBD1 or TRBD2 (5 bases each). CDR3 length: 18 amino acids. Germline V gives CDR1 SGHRS, CDR2 YFSETQ. V lost 4 bases to trimming and J lost 0 bases, with 20 bases between them. In DNA, the CDR3 is TGCGCCAGCAGCGGGGGTCTGTTGAGAGAACTAGCCAAAAACATTCAGTACTTC. Protein product: CASSGGLLRELAKNIQYF. Complete variable domain (other parts from reference TRBV5-1 and TRBJ2-4): KAGVTQTPRYLIKTRGQQVTLSCSPISGHRSVSWYQQTPGQGLQFLFEYFSETQRNKGNFPGRFSGRQFSNSRSEMNVSTLELGDSALYLCASSGGLLRELAKNIQYFGAGTRLSVL.

V gene TRBV7-3 combines with J gene TRBJ2-5; TRBD2 agrees at 9 bases. This CDR3 comprises 18 residues. V was clipped by 3 bases and J by 3 bases; unmatched bases: 14. The germline CDR1 and CDR2 sequences are SGHTA and FQGTGA. This chain's CDR3 is CASSFPQPGERGEETQYF. The CDR3 DNA sequence: TGTGCCAGCAGCTTCCCCCAACCGGGCGAGCGGGGGGAAGAGACCCAGTACTTC.

About this clonotype itself: A much larger clone is a single base away; this may be a read error. The CDR3 sequence is CASSCTGNIQYF. The CDR3 nucleotides are TGTGCCAGCAGTTGTACCGGAAACATTCAGTACTTC. The rearrangement links TRBV14 to TRBJ2-4; D is unresolved. The CDR3 covers 12 residues. V lost 6 bases, J lost 6 bases, and 9 bases lay in between. CDR1 SGHDN and CDR2 FVKESK come from the germline V gene.